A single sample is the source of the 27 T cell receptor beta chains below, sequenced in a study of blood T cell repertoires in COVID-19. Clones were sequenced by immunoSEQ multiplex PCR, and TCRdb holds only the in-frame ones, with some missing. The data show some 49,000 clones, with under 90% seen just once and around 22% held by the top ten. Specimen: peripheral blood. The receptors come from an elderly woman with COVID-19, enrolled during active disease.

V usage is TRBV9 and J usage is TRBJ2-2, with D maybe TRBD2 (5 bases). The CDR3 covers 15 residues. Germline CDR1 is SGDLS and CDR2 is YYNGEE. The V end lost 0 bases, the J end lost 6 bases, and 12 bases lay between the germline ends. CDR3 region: CASSVGGLVSGELFF. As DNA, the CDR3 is TGTGCCAGCAGCGTAGGAGGGCTAGTGTCCGGGGAGCTGTTTTTT.

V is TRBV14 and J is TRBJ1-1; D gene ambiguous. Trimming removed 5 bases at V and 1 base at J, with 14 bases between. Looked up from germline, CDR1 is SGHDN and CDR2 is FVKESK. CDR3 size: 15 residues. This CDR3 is CASSKRGNGNTEAFF. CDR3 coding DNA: TGTGCCAGCAGCAAACGGGGAAATGGGAACACTGAAGCTTTCTTT. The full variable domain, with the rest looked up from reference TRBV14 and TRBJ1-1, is EAGVTQFPSHSVIEKGQTVTLRCDPISGHDNLYWYRRVMGKEIKFLLHFVKESKQDESGMPNNRFLAERTGGTYSTLKVQPAELEDSGVYFCASSKRGNGNTEAFFGQGTRLTVV.

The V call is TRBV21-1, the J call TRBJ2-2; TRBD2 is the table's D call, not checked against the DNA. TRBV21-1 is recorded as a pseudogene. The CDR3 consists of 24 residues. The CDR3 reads CASSKVVRGTSLFPKDPDTGELFF. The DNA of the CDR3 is TGTGCCAGCAGCAAAGTTGTCCGAGGGACTAGTTTATTCCCCAAAGACCCGGACACCGGGGAGCTGTTTTTT.

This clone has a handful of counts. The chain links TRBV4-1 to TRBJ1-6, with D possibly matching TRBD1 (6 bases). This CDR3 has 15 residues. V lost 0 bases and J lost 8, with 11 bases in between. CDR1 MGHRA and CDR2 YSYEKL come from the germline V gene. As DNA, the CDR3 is TGCGCCAGCAGCCAAGATCCCCAGGGGTATTCACCCCTCCACTTT. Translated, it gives CASSQDPQGYSPLHF.

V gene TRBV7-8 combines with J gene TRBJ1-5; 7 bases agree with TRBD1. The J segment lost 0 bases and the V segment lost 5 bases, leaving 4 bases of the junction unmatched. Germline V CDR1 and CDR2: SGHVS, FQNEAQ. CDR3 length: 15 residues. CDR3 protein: CASSGDRNSNQPQHF. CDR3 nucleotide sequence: TGTGCCAGCAGCGGGGACAGAAATAGCAATCAGCCCCAGCATTTT.

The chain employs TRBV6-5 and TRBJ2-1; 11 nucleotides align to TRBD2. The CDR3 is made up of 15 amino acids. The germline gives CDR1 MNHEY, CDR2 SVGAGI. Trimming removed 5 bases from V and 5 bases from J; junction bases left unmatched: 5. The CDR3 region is CASSKLAGVDNEQFF. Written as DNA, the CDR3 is TGTGCCAGCAGTAAACTAGCGGGGGTAGACAATGAGCAGTTCTTC.

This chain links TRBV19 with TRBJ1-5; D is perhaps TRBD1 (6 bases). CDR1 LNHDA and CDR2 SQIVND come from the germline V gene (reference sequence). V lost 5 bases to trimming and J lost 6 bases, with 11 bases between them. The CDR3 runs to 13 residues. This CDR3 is CASSDRTAQPQHF. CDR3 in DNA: TGTGCCAGTAGTGACAGGACGGCTCAGCCCCAGCATTTT. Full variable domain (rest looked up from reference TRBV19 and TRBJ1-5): DGGITQSPKYLFRKEGQNVTLSCEQNLNHDAMYWYRQDPGQGLRLIYYSQIVNDFQKGDIAEGYSVSREKKESFPLTVTSAQKNPTAFYLCASSDRTAQPQHFGDGTRLSIL.

In nucleotides, the CDR3 is TGTGCCAGCAGCTCGACGGGGGGCACAGCCAAAAACATTCAGTACTTC. This sequence encodes CASSSTGGTAKNIQYF. V and J are TRBV7-8 and TRBJ2-4; D possibly corresponds to TRBD2 (7 bases). Germline CDR1 SGHVS, CDR2 FQNEAQ. This CDR3 has 16 amino acids. The V gene lost 4 bases and the J gene lost 0 bases, with 13 bases spanning the gap. The entire variable domain, with the rest obtained from reference TRBV7-8 and TRBJ2-4, is as follows: GAGVSQSPRYKVAKRGQDVALRCDPISGHVSLFWYQQALGQGPEFLTYFQNEAQLDKSGLPSDRFFAERPEGSVSTLKIQRTQQEDSAVYLCASSSTGGTAKNIQYFGAGTRLSVL.

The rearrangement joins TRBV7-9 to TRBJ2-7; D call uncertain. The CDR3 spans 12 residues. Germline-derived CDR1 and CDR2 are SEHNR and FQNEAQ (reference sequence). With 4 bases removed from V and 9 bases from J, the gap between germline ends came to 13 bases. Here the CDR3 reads CASSSVRFGQYF. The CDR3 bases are TGTGCCAGCAGCTCGGTCCGTTTCGGGCAGTACTTC.

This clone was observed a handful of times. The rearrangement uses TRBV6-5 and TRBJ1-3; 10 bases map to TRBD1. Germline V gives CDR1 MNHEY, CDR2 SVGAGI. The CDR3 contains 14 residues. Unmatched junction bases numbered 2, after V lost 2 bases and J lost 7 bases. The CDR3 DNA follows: TGTGCCAGCAGTTACGGACAGGGGGTGAACACCATATATTTT. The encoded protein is CASSYGQGVNTIYF.

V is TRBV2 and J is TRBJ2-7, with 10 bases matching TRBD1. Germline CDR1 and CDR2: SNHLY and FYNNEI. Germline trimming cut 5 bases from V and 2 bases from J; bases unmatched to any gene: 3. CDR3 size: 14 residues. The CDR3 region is CASSKGQGAYEQYF. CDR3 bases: TGTGCCAGCAGTAAAGGACAGGGGGCCTACGAGCAGTACTTC.

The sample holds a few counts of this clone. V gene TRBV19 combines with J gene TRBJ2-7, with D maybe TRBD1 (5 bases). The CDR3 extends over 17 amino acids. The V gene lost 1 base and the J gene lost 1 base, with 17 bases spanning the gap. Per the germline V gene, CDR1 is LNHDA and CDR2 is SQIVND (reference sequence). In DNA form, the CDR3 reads TGTGCCAGTAGTATAGGTCTGACAGAGATCGGTTCCTACGAGCAGTACTTC. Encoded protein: CASSIGLTEIGSYEQYF.

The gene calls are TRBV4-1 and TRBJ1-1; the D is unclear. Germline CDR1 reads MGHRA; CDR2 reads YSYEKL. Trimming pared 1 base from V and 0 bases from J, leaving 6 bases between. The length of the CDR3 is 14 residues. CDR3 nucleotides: TGCGCCAGCAGCCAAGGACATATGAACACTGAAGCTTTCTTT. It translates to CASSQGHMNTEAFF.

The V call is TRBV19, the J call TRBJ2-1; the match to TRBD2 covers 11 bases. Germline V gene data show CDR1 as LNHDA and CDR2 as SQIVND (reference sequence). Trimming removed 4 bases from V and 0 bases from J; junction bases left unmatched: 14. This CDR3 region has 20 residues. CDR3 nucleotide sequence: TGTGCCAGTAGTAATTTACCGGGACTAGCGGTCCTCAGCTCCTACAATGAGCAGTTCTTC. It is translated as CASSNLPGLAVLSSYNEQFF.

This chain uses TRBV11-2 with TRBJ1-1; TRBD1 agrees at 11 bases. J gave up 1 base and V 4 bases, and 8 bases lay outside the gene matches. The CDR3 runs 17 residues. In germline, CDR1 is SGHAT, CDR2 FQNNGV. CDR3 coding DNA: TGTGCCAGCAGCTCCATAGGACAGGGGGCGAGGAACACTGAAGCTTTCTTT. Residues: CASSSIGQGARNTEAFF.

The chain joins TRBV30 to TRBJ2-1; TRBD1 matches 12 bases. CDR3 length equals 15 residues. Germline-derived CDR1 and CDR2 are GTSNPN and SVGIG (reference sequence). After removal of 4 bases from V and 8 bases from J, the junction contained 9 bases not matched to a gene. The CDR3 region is CAWNLGQGASYEQFF. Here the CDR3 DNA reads TGTGCCTGGAACCTGGGACAGGGGGCGTCTTATGAGCAGTTCTTC.

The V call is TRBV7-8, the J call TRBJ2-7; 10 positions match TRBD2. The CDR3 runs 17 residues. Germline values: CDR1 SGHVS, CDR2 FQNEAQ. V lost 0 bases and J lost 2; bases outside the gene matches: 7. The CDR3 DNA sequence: TGTGCCAGCAGCTTAGCGGGTGCCAGCGGGAGGGCCTACGAGCAGTACTTC. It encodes CASSLAGASGRAYEQYF.

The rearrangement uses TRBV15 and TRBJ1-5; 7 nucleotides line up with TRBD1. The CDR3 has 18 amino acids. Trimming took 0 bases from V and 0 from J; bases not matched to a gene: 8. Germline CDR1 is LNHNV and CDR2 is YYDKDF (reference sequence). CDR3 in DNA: TGTGCCACCAGCAGAGAGGACGGGACAGACCGTAGCAATCAGCCCCAGCATTTT. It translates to CATSREDGTDRSNQPQHF.

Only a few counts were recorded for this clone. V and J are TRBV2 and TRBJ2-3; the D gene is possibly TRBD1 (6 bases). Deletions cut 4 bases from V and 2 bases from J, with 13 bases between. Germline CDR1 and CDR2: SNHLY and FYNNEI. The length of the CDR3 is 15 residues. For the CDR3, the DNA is TGTGCCAGCAGTGGTCAGGGGCTCTACACAGATACGCAGTATTTT. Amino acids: CASSGQGLYTDTQYF.

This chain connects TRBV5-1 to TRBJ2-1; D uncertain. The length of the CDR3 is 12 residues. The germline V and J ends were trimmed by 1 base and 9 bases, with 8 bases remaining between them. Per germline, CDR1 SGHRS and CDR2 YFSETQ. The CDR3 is CASSLTTTEQFF. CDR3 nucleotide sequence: TGCGCCAGCAGCTTGACTACGACTGAGCAGTTCTTC.

CDR3 in amino acids: CASSLSSKETQYF. CDR3 coding DNA: TGTGCCAGCAGCTTAAGTTCTAAAGAGACCCAGTACTTC. The V call is TRBV7-9, the J call TRBJ2-5, with unresolved D. Trimming took 2 bases from V and 3 from J, leaving 7 bases between them. From germline, CDR1 is SEHNR and CDR2 FQNEAQ (reference sequence). The length of the CDR3 is 13 residues.

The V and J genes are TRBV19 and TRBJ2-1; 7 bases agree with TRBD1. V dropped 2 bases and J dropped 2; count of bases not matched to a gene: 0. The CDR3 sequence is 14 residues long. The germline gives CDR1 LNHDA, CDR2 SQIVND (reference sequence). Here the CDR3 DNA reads TGTGCCAGTAGTATACAGGGGGCCTACAATGAGCAGTTCTTC. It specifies CASSIQGAYNEQFF.

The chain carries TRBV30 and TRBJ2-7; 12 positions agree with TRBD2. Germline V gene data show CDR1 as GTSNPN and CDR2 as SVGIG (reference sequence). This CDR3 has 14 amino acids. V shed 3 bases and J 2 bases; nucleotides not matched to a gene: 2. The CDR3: CAWRASGRAYEQYF. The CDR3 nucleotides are TGTGCCTGGAGGGCTAGCGGGAGGGCCTACGAGCAGTACTTC.

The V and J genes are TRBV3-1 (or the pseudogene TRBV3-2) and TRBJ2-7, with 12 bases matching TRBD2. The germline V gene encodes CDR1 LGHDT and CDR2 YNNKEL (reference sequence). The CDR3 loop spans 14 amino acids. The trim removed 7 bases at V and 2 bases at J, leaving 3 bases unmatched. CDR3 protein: CASMASGRAYEQYF. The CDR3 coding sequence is TGTGCCAGCATGGCTAGCGGGAGGGCCTACGAGCAGTACTTC.

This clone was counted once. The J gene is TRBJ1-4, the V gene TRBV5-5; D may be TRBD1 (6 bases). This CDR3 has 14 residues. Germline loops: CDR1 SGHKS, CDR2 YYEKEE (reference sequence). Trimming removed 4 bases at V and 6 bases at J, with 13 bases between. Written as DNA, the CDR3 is TGTGCCAGCAGCACAGGGATTTTCGATGAAAAACTGTTTTTT. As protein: CASSTGIFDEKLFF.

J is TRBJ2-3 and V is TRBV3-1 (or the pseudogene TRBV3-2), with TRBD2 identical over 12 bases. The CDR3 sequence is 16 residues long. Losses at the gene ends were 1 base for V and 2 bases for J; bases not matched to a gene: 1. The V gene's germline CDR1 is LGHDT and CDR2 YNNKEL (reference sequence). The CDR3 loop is CASSQGLAGDTDTQYF. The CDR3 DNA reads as TGTGCCAGCAGCCAAGGACTAGCGGGAGACACAGATACGCAGTATTTT.

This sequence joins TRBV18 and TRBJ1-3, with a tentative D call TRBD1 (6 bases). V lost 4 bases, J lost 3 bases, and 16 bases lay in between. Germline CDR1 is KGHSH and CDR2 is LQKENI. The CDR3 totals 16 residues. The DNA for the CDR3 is TGTGCCAGCTCACTCTCCGCCGGGACACGTGGAAACACCATATATTTT. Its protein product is CASSLSAGTRGNTIYF.